This T cell receptor beta chain originates from a study of neurological immune-mediated disorders. General study results and limits: Phylogenetic grouping put 18 of 34 multiple sclerosis patients' repertoires into one related-CDR3 cluster, a possible signature.

With 6 bases clipped from V and 5 bases from J, the junction kept 15 bases outside the gene matches. The CDR3 is made up of 18 amino acids. Germline V gives CDR1 MNHEY, CDR2 SVGAGI. Preparation of the unsorted libraries drew on 2 million PBMCs stored at -80 C. cDNA synthesis was performed by 5'RACE with 10-nucleotide random UMIs. One entry per CDR3 protein, called by TCRdb with MiXCR from the 5' RACE reads. The table lists tens of thousands of distinct CDR3 sequences, more than 2% of them singletons. This clonotype was detected ten times or more. Its target is not known. V and J are TRBV6-5 and TRBJ2-7; 14 positions match TRBD2. This sequence originates from a man aged 50 to 59 with multiple sclerosis. What was sequenced was PBMCs. The CDR3 coding sequence is TGTGCCAGCAGACGACGGGGGACTAGCGGGGGACAAAGGGACGAGCAGTACTTC. As protein: CASRRRGTSGGQRDEQYF.